These 32 T cell receptor beta chains were sequenced from one sample in a study of blood T cell repertoires in COVID-19. TCRdb keeps only in-frame clones here, not all; method: immunoSEQ multiplex PCR. The table shows more than 6,500 clones, with roughly nine tenths occurring only once. The sample was peripheral blood. These receptors came from a human donor in a cohort sampled during active COVID-19.

The chain recombines TRBV5-6 with TRBJ2-7; perhaps TRBD2 as D (6 bases). This CDR3 spans 14 amino acids. The germline CDR1 and CDR2 sequences are SGHDT and YYEEEE. V lost 2 bases, J lost 2 bases, and 11 bases lay in between. In nucleotides, the CDR3 is TGTGCCAGCAGCTTTGGACTACAAACCTACGAGCAGTACTTC. As protein: CASSFGLQTYEQYF.

The chain carries TRBV7-2 and TRBJ2-1; 10 bases line up with TRBD2. Germline loops: CDR1 SGHTA, CDR2 FQGNSA. CDR3 length: 15 amino acids. After removal of 3 bases from V and 6 bases from J, the junction contained 5 bases not matched to a gene. In DNA, the CDR3 is TGTGCCAGCAGCTTCGGTCTAGCGGGGGTCAATGAGCAGTTCTTC. Translation: CASSFGLAGVNEQFF.

The V call is TRBV6-1, the J call TRBJ1-3; D call uncertain. This CDR3 contains 14 residues. Trimming took 2 bases from V and 1 from J, leaving 6 bases between them. CDR1 MNHNS and CDR2 SASEGT come from the germline V gene. The CDR3 nucleotides are TGTGCCAGCAGTGAAAAGACTTCTGGAAACACCATATATTTT. Translated: CASSEKTSGNTIYF.

The chain employs TRBV7-6 and TRBJ1-4, with D hard to call. CDR1 is SGHVS, CDR2 FNYEAQ, per germline. CDR3 size: 14 residues. Trimming took off 5 bases at V and 7 bases at J, with 14 bases between the two ends. The CDR3 spells CASSLIPRVEKLFF. In DNA form, the CDR3 reads TGTGCCAGCAGCCTGATCCCGCGGGTTGAAAAACTGTTTTTT.

The chain links TRBV5-4 to TRBJ2-5, with TRBD1 matching 8 bases. V lost 4 bases to trimming and J lost 1 base; unmatched junction nucleotides: 3. Germline CDR1 is SGHNT and CDR2 is YYREEE (reference sequence). The CDR3 spans 14 residues. CDR3 amino acids: CASSPGGSQETQYF. CDR3 coding DNA: TGTGCCAGCAGCCCAGGGGGCAGCCAAGAGACCCAGTACTTC.

This clone was seen more than once but under ten times. J is TRBJ2-1 and V is TRBV10-2; D remains unclear. Germline V lookup: CDR1 WSHSY, CDR2 SAAADI. V shed 0 bases and J shed 8 bases, with 14 bases lying between them. The CDR3 length is 15 residues. For the CDR3, the DNA is TGCGCCAGCAGTGAGTCGACTCATCGGGTCGATGAGCAGTTCTTC. Its protein product is CASSESTHRVDEQFF.

The CDR3 loop is CASSVNPTPGNSGNTIYF. The CDR3, as DNA: TGTGCCAGCAGCGTTAACCCAACACCAGGGAACTCTGGAAACACCATATATTTT. The rearrangement links TRBV9 to TRBJ1-3, with D possibly matching TRBD1 (5 bases). The V gene lost 2 bases and the J gene lost 0 bases, with 18 bases spanning the gap. The CDR3 runs 18 residues. The germline V gene has CDR1 SGDLS and CDR2 YYNGEE.

This clone was seen just once. The V call is TRBV6-4, the J call TRBJ2-1, with 9 bases aligning to TRBD2. This CDR3 is 16 amino acids long. The V gene end was trimmed by 2 bases and the J gene end by 4 bases; junction bases not matched to a gene: 6. The germline V gene has CDR1 MRHNA and CDR2 SNTAGT. The CDR3: CASSDRGGGAYNEQFF. As DNA, the CDR3 is TGTGCCAGCAGTGACAGGGGCGGGGGGGCATACAATGAGCAGTTCTTC.

V gene TRBV10-3 combines with J gene TRBJ2-3; 13 bases fit TRBD2. CDR3 length: 16 residues. V dropped 2 bases and J dropped 5; count of bases not matched to a gene: 4. The germline V gene has CDR1 ENHRY and CDR2 SYGVKD. CDR3 in amino acids: CAISETSGGARDTQYF. The CDR3 bases are TGTGCCATCAGTGAGACTAGCGGGGGGGCCAGAGATACGCAGTATTTT.

The CDR3 protein is CASSGQGPEQFF. As DNA, the CDR3 is TGTGCCAGCAGCGGACAGGGTCCTGAGCAGTTCTTC. V gene TRBV9 combines with J gene TRBJ2-1, with 7 nucleotides matching TRBD1. Germline-derived CDR1 and CDR2 are SGDLS and YYNGEE. CDR3 size: 12 residues. V gave up 3 bases and J gave up 9 bases; unmatched junction bases: 3.

Details on this clone: The junction departs from the called germline gene at one end, perhaps through a read error. The chain is built from TRBV3-1 (or the pseudogene TRBV3-2) and TRBJ1-1, with D perhaps TRBD1 (5 bases). Germline loops: CDR1 LGHDT, CDR2 YNNKEL (reference sequence). CDR3 length: 12 residues. The CDR3 loop is CASSQGDSGSRF. The DNA for the CDR3 is TGTGCCAGCAGCCAAGGGGACTCCGGGAGCCGATTT.

The gene calls are TRBV28 and TRBJ2-5, with D maybe TRBD2 (6 bases). V was clipped by 5 bases and J by 2 bases, with 12 bases between them. The CDR3 runs to 14 residues. Per the germline V gene, CDR1 is MDHEN and CDR2 is SYDVKM. CDR3 region: CASSAPGTQETQYF. In nucleotides, the CDR3 is TGTGCCAGCAGTGCCCCCGGGACTCAAGAGACCCAGTACTTC.

The V and J genes are TRBV18 and TRBJ2-2, with D possibly being TRBD1 (6 bases). This CDR3 comprises 17 residues. The germline V gene has CDR1 KGHSH and CDR2 LQKENI. Trimming stripped 1 base from V and 1 base from J, with 13 bases between. The CDR3 DNA is TGTGCCAGCTCACCACAAGGACAGACCTTGAACACCGGGGAGCTGTTTTTT. This gives the protein CASSPQGQTLNTGELFF.

The chain links TRBV7-9 to TRBJ1-2, with D unclear. V lost 2 bases to trimming and J lost 3 bases, with 4 bases between them. Germline-derived CDR1 and CDR2 are SEHNR and FQNEAQ (reference sequence). The CDR3 spans 12 residues. In DNA form, the CDR3 reads TGTGCCAGCAGCTTAACGGACTATGGCTACACCTTC. Encoded protein: CASSLTDYGYTF.

This chain joins TRBV27 and TRBJ1-3; the D gene is possibly TRBD1 (5 bases). Germline lookup yields CDR1 MNHEY and CDR2 SMNVEV (reference sequence). V was clipped by 5 bases and J by 1 base, with 9 bases between them. The CDR3 runs 14 residues. The CDR3 loop reads CASSKRGSGNTIYF. CDR3 nucleotides: TGTGCCAGCAGTAAAAGGGGTTCTGGAAACACCATATATTTT.

This clone was observed a handful of times. V is TRBV7-2 and J is TRBJ1-5; no clear D gene. CDR3 length equals 14 residues. CDR1 and CDR2 from the germline V gene are SGHTA and FQGNSA. V dropped 5 bases and J dropped 5 bases, with 13 bases sitting between them. Written as DNA, the CDR3 is TGTGCCAGCAGCCCTAGCGGATCCTATCAGCCCCAGCATTTT. Amino acid sequence: CASSPSGSYQPQHF. Drawing the rest from reference TRBV7-2 and TRBJ1-5, the complete variable domain is GAGVSQSPSNKVTEKGKDVELRCDPISGHTALYWYRQSLGQGLEFLIYFQGNSAPDKSGLPSDRFSAERTGGSVSTLTIQRTQQEDSAVYLCASSPSGSYQPQHFGDGTRLSIL.

The chain employs TRBV11-2 and TRBJ2-2; D possibly corresponds to TRBD1 (6 bases). The CDR3 has 15 amino acids. Trimming cost V 5 bases and J 0 bases, with 10 bases left between them. CDR1 is SGHAT and CDR2 is FQNNGV in the germline V gene. The CDR3 DNA is TGTGCCAGCAGCAAGGACAGCTCGAACACCGGGGAGCTGTTTTTT. Protein sequence: CASSKDSSNTGELFF.

This chain joins TRBV19 and TRBJ2-5, with a tentative D call TRBD2 (6 bases). Germline V CDR1 and CDR2: LNHDA, SQIVND (reference sequence). There are 13 residues in the CDR3. V lost 6 bases to trimming and J lost 7 bases, with 15 bases between them. As DNA, the CDR3 is TGTGCCAGTAGCCCCCCGGAGGGGTGGACCCAGTACTTC. This sequence encodes CASSPPEGWTQYF.

This chain links TRBV9 with TRBJ1-4; the match to TRBD1 covers 7 bases. In germline, CDR1 is SGDLS, CDR2 YYNGEE. J lost 8 bases, V lost 2 bases, and 15 bases had no gene match. The CDR3 covers 17 residues. The CDR3 protein is CASSVSPGGQNEEKLFF. In DNA, the CDR3 is TGTGCCAGCAGCGTCAGTCCTGGGGGACAGAACGAGGAAAAACTGTTTTTT.

The chain combines TRBV27 with TRBJ2-5; the D gene is possibly TRBD1 (6 bases). CDR3 length: 14 amino acids. Germline loops: CDR1 MNHEY, CDR2 SMNVEV (reference sequence). Trimming removed 3 bases at V and 2 bases at J, with 10 bases between. Here the CDR3 DNA reads TGTGCCAGCAGTTTTGTGGGGGCTCAAGAGACCCAGTACTTC. Its translation is CASSFVGAQETQYF.

The genes are TRBV27 and TRBJ2-2; 8 positions match TRBD2. J gave up 4 bases and V 6 bases, and 10 bases lay outside the gene matches. Germline-derived CDR1 and CDR2 are MNHEY and SMNVEV (reference sequence). The CDR3 totals 16 residues. CDR3: CASSLLRGEFTGELFF. The CDR3, as DNA: TGTGCCAGCAGCCTCCTGCGGGGGGAATTCACCGGGGAGCTGTTTTTT.

The rearrangement joins TRBV18 to TRBJ2-7, with TRBD1 matching 10 bases. J gave up 5 bases and V 5 bases, and 12 bases lay outside the gene matches. The germline gives CDR1 KGHSH, CDR2 LQKENI. The CDR3 sequence is 16 residues long. The DNA for the CDR3 is TGTGCCAGCTCATCCACCACCGGGACAGGGGAACACGAGCAGTACTTC. The encoded protein is CASSSTTGTGEHEQYF. The entire variable domain, with the rest obtained from reference TRBV18 and TRBJ2-7, is as follows: NAGVMQNPRHLVRRRGQEARLRCSPMKGHSHVYWYRQLPEEGLKFMVYLQKENIIDESGMPKERFSAEFPKEGPSILRIQQVVRGDSAAYFCASSSTTGTGEHEQYFGPGTRLTVT.

The V call is TRBV28, the J call TRBJ1-1, with TRBD1 as a possible D gene (5 bases). This CDR3 region has 14 residues. Germline V gene lookup returns CDR1 MDHEN and CDR2 SYDVKM. V lost 4 bases to trimming and J lost 6 bases, with 15 bases between them. The CDR3 nucleotides are TGTGCCAGCAGTTCCGACAGCCCCAGGGCTGAAGCTTTCTTT. Encoded protein: CASSSDSPRAEAFF.

The gene calls are TRBV18 and TRBJ2-5, with a weak D call TRBD1 (6 bases). CDR1 KGHSH and CDR2 LQKENI come from the germline V gene. V was clipped by 2 bases and J by 0 bases, with 7 bases between them. The CDR3 contains 14 residues. The CDR3 protein is CASSPRGYQETQYF. In nucleotides, the CDR3 is TGTGCCAGCTCACCAAGGGGGTACCAAGAGACCCAGTACTTC.

The V and J genes are TRBV7-8 and TRBJ1-4; 9 positions match TRBD1. The J segment lost 2 bases and the V segment lost 5 bases, leaving 6 bases of the junction unmatched. CDR3 length equals 16 residues. Germline CDR1 SGHVS, CDR2 FQNEAQ. Here the CDR3 reads CASSLNRGLTNEKLFF. CDR3 in DNA: TGTGCCAGCAGCCTCAACAGGGGGCTGACTAATGAAAAACTGTTTTTT.

This chain links TRBV2 with TRBJ1-4; D unclear. This CDR3 region has 12 residues. Germline assignment: CDR1 SNHLY and CDR2 FYNNEI. V was pared by 7 bases and J by 15 bases, with 18 bases between. Here the CDR3 DNA reads TGTGCCAGCACGTCGTTCCCCAGGATGGTGTTTTTT. This codes for CASTSFPRMVFF. The whole variable domain, remainder taken from reference TRBV2 and TRBJ1-4, is EPEVTQTPSHQVTQMGQEVILRCVPISNHLYFYWYRQILGQKVEFLVSFYNNEISEKSEIFDDQFSVERPDGSNFTLKIRSTKLEDSAMYFCASTSFPRMVFFGSGTQLSVL.

This clone appeared a few times. V gene TRBV14 combines with J gene TRBJ2-7; 7 bases fit TRBD2. This CDR3 is built from 17 residues. Germline values: CDR1 SGHDN, CDR2 FVKESK. V lost 9 bases to trimming and J lost 3 bases; unmatched junction nucleotides: 20. CDR3 sequence reads: CARKVGRRDYGVYEQYF. CDR3 DNA: TGTGCCAGAAAAGTAGGGCGCCGGGACTATGGGGTCTACGAGCAGTACTTC.

The V gene is TRBV5-1, the J gene TRBJ2-2; 9 positions agree with TRBD1. The CDR3 consists of 17 residues. Trimming at V came to 2 bases and at J to 1 base, leaving 6 bases not matched to a gene. Germline assignment: CDR1 SGHRS and CDR2 YFSETQ. CDR3: CASSLNPGQGNTGELFF. DNA of the CDR3: TGCGCCAGCAGCTTAAACCCGGGACAGGGGAACACCGGGGAGCTGTTTTTT.

The chain couples TRBV6-2 or TRBV6-3 to TRBJ1-1; 7 positions agree with TRBD1. The CDR3 spans 15 residues. Germline V gene sequence: CDR1 MNHEY, CDR2 SVGEGT. Trimming at V came to 6 bases and at J to 1 base, leaving 8 bases not matched to a gene. The DNA of the CDR3 is TGTGCCAGCAGCACACACAGGACAGGGAACACTGAAGCTTTCTTT. Amino acids: CASSTHRTGNTEAFF.

The chain recombines TRBV19 with TRBJ1-5; 10 nucleotides align to TRBD1. The CDR3 totals 15 residues. V trimming: 7 bases; J trimming: 4 bases; junction bases outside the gene matches: 7. Germline V gene lookup returns CDR1 LNHDA and CDR2 SQIVND (reference sequence). The CDR3 region has the DNA TGTGCCAGTAACCACGGACAGGGGGAAAATCAGCCCCAGCATTTT. This encodes CASNHGQGENQPQHF.

The chain uses TRBV5-1 and TRBJ2-1, with a weak D call TRBD1 (5 bases). Germline lookup yields CDR1 SGHRS and CDR2 YFSETQ. The CDR3 length is 13 residues. Trimming took 0 bases from V and 9 from J, leaving 10 bases between them. The DNA for the CDR3 is TGCGCCAGCAGCTTGGATTGGGGCGGTGAGCAGTTCTTC. It yields the protein CASSLDWGGEQFF.

This clone was seen only once. This rearrangement joins TRBV7-9 to TRBJ2-7, with 7 bases identical to TRBD1. This CDR3 contains 14 residues. Trimming at V came to 5 bases and at J to 2 bases, leaving 6 bases not matched to a gene. The germline CDR1 and CDR2 sequences are SEHNR and FQNEAQ (reference sequence). In DNA, the CDR3 is TGTGCCAGCAGCCGGACAGGTCCAACCTACGAGCAGTACTTC. As protein: CASSRTGPTYEQYF.